This TCR beta chain was sequenced in a study of metastatic and nonmetastatic thyroid tumors. Study-level background: Comparative analysis of repertoires was undertaken across blood and tumor or nodule tissue obtained from malignant and benign thyroid patients.

This clone was detected many times. Its antigen is unidentified. Authors' processing steps: Built for papillary thyroid cancer, a distant-metastasis classifier drew on CDR3 differences across clinicopathological groups. TCRdb reprocessed the PCR reads using MiXCR. The V and J calls reflect TCRdb's pipeline rather than the authors' work. The sample has roughly 70,000 clones; about 17% are singletons. Every patient underwent thyroid surgery untreated. Notes on the study in general: Benign nodules reportedly had significantly lower TCR beta diversity than malignant thyroid tumors in blood and tumor.

The sequence was obtained from a female donor with papillary thyroid cancer or a benign thyroid nodule (not recorded which). Some clones in this sample may be carry-over from other donors' samples. The sample comprised blood.

CDR3: CASSFGGVNEKLFF. The CDR3 DNA sequence: TGTGCCAGCAGTTTTGGGGGGGTTAATGAAAAACTGTTTTTT. The chain combines TRBV27 with TRBJ1-4; D may be TRBD1 (5 bases). CDR3 length equals 14 residues. V was trimmed by 3 bases and J by 4 bases, leaving 9 bases between them. Germline V gene data show CDR1 as MNHEY and CDR2 as SMNVEV (reference sequence).